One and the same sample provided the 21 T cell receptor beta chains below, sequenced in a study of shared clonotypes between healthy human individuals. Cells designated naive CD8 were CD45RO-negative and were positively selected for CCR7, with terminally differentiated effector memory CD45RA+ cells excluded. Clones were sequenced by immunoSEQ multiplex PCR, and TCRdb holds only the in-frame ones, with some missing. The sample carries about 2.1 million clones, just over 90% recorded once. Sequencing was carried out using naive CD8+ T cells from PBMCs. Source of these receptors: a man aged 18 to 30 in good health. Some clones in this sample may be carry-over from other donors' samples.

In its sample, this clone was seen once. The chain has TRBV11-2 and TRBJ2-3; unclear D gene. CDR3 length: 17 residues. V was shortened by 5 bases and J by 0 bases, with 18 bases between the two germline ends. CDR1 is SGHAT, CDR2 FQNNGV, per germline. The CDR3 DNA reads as TGTGCCAGCAGCACCCCCCTTCAGGTTTCTAGCACAGATACGCAGTATTTT. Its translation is CASSTPLQVSSTDTQYF.

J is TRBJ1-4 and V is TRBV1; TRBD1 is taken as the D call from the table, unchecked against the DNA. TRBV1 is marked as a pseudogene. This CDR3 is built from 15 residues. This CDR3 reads CTSRLRTGRNEKLFF. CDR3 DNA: TGCACCAGCAGATTAAGGACAGGGAGGAATGAAAAACTGTTTTTT.

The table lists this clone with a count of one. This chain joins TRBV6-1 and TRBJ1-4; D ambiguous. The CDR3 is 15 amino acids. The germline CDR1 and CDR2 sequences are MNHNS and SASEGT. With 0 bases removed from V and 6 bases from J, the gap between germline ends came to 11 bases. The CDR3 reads CASSEARGFDEKLFF. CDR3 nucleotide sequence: TGTGCCAGCAGTGAAGCGCGGGGATTCGATGAAAAACTGTTTTTT.

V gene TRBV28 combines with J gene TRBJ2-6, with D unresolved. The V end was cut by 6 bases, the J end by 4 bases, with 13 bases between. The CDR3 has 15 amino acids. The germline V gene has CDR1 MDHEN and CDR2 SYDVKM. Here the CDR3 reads CASSRREWGANVLTF. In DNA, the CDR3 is TGTGCCAGCAGCCGTCGAGAGTGGGGGGCCAACGTCCTGACTTTC.

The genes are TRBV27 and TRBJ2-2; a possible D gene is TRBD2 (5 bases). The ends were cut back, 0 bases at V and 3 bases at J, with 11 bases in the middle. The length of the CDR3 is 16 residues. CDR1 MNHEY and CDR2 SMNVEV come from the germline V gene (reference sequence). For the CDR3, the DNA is TGTGCCAGCAGTTTATCTTCGGGGTTTGACACCGGGGAGCTGTTTTTT. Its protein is CASSLSSGFDTGELFF.

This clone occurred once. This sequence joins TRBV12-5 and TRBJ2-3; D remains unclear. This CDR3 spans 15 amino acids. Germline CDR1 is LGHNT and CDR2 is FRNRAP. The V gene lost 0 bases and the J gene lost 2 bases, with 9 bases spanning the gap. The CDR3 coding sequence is TGTGCTAGTGGTTTGGTAACGGGCTACACAGATACGCAGTATTTT. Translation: CASGLVTGYTDTQYF.

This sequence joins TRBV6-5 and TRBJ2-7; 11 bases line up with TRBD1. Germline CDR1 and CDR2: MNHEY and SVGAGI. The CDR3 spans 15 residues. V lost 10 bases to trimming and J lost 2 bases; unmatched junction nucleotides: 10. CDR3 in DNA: TGTGCCACCAGGACCTCGGGACAGGGGGCCTACGAGCAGTACTTC. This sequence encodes CATRTSGQGAYEQYF.

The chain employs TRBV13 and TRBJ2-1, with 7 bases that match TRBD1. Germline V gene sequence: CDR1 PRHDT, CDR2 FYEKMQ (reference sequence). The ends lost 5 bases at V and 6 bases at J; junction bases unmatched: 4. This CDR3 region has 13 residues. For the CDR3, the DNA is TGTGCCAGCAGCGACAGGGCGGGCAATGAGCAGTTCTTC. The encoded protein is CASSDRAGNEQFF.

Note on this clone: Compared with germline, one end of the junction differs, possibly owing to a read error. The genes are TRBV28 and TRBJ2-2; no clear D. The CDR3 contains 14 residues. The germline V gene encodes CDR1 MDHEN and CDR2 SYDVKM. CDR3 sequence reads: CASILNRRGGELFF. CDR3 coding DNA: TGTGCCAGCATTTTAAATCGTAGAGGCGGGGAGCTGTTTTTT.

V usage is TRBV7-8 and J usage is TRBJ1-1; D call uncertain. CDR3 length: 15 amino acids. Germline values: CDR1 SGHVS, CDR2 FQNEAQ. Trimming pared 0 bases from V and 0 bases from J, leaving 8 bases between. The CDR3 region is CASSLATLLNTEAFF. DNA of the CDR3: TGTGCCAGCAGCTTAGCAACCTTGCTGAACACTGAAGCTTTCTTT.

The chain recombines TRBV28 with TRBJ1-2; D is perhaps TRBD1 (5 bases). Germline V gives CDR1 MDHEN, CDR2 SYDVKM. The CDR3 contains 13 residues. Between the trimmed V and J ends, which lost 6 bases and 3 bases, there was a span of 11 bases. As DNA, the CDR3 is TGTGCCAGCAGCTTGGACACGTACTATGGCTACACCTTC. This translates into CASSLDTYYGYTF.

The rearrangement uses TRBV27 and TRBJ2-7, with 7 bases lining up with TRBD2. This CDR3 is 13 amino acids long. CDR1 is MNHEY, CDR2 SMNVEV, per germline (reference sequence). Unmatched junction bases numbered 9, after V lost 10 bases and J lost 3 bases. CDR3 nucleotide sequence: TGTGCCACCGGGGGAGGGCCATTCTACGAGCAGTACTTC. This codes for CATGGGPFYEQYF.

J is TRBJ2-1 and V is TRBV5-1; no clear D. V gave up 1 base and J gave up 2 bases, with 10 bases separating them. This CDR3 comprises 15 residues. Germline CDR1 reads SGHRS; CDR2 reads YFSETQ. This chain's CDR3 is CASSLYGSPYNEQFF. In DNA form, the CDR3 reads TGCGCCAGCAGCTTGTATGGATCGCCCTACAATGAGCAGTTCTTC.

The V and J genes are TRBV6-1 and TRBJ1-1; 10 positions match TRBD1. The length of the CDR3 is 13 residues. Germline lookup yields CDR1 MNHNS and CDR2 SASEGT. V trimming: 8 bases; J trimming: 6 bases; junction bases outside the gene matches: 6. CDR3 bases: TGTGCCAGCTTCCGGGACAGGGGTTCTGAAGCTTTCTTT. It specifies CASFRDRGSEAFF.

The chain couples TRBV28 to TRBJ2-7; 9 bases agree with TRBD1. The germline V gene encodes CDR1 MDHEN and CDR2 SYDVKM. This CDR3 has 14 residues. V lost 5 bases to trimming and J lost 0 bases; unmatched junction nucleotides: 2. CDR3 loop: CASSKTGGSYEQYF. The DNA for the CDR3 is TGTGCCAGCAGTAAGACAGGGGGCTCCTACGAGCAGTACTTC.

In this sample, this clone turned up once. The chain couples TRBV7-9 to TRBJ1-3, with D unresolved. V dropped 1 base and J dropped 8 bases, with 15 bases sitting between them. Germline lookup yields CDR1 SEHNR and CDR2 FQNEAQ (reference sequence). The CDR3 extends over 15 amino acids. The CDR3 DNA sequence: TGTGCCAGCAGCTTAGACACGACATCGTGGGACACCATATATTTT. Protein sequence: CASSLDTTSWDTIYF.

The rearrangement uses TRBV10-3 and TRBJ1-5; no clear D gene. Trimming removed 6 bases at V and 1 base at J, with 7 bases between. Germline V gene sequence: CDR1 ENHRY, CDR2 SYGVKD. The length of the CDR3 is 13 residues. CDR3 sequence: CAIREESNQPQHF. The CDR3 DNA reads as TGTGCCATCAGGGAGGAGAGCAATCAGCCCCAGCATTTT.

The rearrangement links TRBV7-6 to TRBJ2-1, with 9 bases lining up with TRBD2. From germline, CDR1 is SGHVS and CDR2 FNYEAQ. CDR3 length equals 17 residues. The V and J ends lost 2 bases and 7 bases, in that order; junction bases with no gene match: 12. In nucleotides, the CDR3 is TGTGCCAGCAGCTTATTTGCAGCGGGAGGTTTGAGGAATGAGCAGTTCTTC. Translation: CASSLFAAGGLRNEQFF.

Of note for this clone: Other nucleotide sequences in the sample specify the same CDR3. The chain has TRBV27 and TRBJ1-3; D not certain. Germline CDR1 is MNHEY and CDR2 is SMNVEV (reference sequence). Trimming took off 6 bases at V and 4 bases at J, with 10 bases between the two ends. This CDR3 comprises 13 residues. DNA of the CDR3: TGTGCCAGCAGCCCAAGGCCGGGAAACACCATATATTTT. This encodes CASSPRPGNTIYF.

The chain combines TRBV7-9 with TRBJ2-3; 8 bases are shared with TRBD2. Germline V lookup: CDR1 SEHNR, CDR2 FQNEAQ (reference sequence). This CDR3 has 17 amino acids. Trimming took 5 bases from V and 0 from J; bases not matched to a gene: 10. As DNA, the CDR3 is TGTGCCAGCAGCCCTAACGGGGCTAGCGGGAGCACAGATACGCAGTATTTT. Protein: CASSPNGASGSTDTQYF. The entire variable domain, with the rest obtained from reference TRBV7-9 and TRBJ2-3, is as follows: DTGVSQNPRHKITKRGQNVTFRCDPISEHNRLYWYRQTLGQGPEFLTYFQNEAQLEKSRLLSDRFSAERPKGSFSTLEIQRTEQGDSAMYLCASSPNGASGSTDTQYFGPGTRLTVL.

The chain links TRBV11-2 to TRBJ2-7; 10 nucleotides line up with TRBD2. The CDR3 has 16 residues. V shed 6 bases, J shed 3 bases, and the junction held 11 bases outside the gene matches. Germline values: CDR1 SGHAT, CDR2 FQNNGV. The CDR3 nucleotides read TGTGCCAGCAGGGACCCCACACTAGCGGGGCACTACGAGCAGTACTTC. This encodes CASRDPTLAGHYEQYF.